This is a list of T cell receptor beta chains from one sample in a study of cytomegalovirus exposure and HLA in healthy donors. Clones were sequenced by immunoSEQ multiplex PCR, and TCRdb holds only the in-frame ones, with some missing. The top ten clones hold 1% to 1.5% of a sample with some 180,000 clones, 65% to 90% of them seen once. Sequencing was carried out using PBMCs. The source is a girl aged 2-9 years in good health and CMV-seropositive. The CDR3 runs from the conserved cysteine through the conserved F or W. Each record gives: D gene, J gene, V gene, CDR3 DNA, CDR3 protein. A D gene is named only where the DNA matches it firmly.

TRBD1,TRBJ2-1,TRBV2,TGTGCCAGCAGTGAAGCAGAGACAGGGGGCCTCAATGAGCAGTTCTTC,CASSEAETGGLNEQFF
.,TRBJ1-3,TRBV13,TGTGCCAGCAGCTTAGGCCAACTCTCTGGAAACACCATATATTTT,CASSLGQLSGNTIYF
TRBD1,TRBJ2-7,TRBV10-1,TGCGCCAGCAGTGAGTTTAGGACAGGGGGATCCGAGCAGTACTTC,CASSEFRTGGSEQYF
TRBD1,TRBJ1-6,TRBV4-2,TGTGCCAGCAGCCAAGAACTGGGACAGGGGTCCTCACCCCTCCACTTT,CASSQELGQGSSPLHF
TRBD2,TRBJ2-5,TRBV12-5,TGTGCTAGTGGTTCTCGTAGCGGGAGAGGAGAGACCCAGTACTTC,CASGSRSGRGETQYF
.,TRBJ1-2,TRBV6-5,TGTGCCAGCAGACGCGGACAAAACTATGGCTACACCTTC,CASRRGQNYGYTF
.,TRBJ1-5,TRBV19,TGTGCCAGTAGTATTGCGGGGGGGGGACATGGGCCCCAGCATTTT,CASSIAGGGHGPQHF
.,TRBJ1-2,TRBV6-6,TGTGCCAGCAGTTCTAGTTCTCCGAGTGGCTACACCTTC,CASSSSSPSGYTF
.,TRBJ2-7,TRBV30,TGTGCCTGGACCCCCGCTCGAGGTGGCTACGAGCAGTACTTC,CAWTPARGGYEQYF
TRBD1,TRBJ2-5,TRBV5-5,TGTGCCAGCAGCCTCTGGACAGGGGGCCGCCAACTCCAAGAGACCCAGTACTTC,CASSLWTGGRQLQETQYF